Presented here are 31 T cell receptor beta chains from one specimen sequenced in a study of T cells in Graves' hyperthyroidism and ophthalmopathy. TCR beta CDR3 regions were amplified from RNA. The HTBI primer set was used in a first-round RT-PCR of the TCR CDR3. TCRdb independently ran MiXCR on the multiplex PCR reads; one entry per CDR3 protein. The table shows about 620,000 distinct CDR3 sequences, with 15% to 20% occurring only once. Sequencing used blood. Receptors were obtained from a woman aged 25 to 39 with Graves' hyperthyroidism.

Here the CDR3 reads CASSRRQGAYEQYF. The CDR3 nucleotides read TGTGCCAGCAGCCGCAGACAGGGGGCTTACGAGCAGTACTTC. The rearrangement joins TRBV3-1 to TRBJ2-7; 10 nucleotides align to TRBD1. Germline V gene sequence: CDR1 LGHDT, CDR2 YNNKEL (reference sequence). The V and J ends lost 4 bases and 4 bases, in that order; junction bases with no gene match: 4. This CDR3 contains 14 residues.

The gene calls are TRBV6-5 and TRBJ2-6; a weak D match, TRBD1 (5 bases). Trimming took 2 bases from V and 0 from J, leaving 5 bases between them. The germline V gene has CDR1 MNHEY and CDR2 SVGAGI. The length of the CDR3 is 15 residues. CDR3 amino acids: CASSYGASGANVLTF. CDR3 bases: TGTGCCAGCAGTTACGGGGCCTCTGGGGCCAACGTCCTGACTTTC.

This clonotype occurred many times. J is TRBJ2-7 and V is TRBV6-2 or TRBV6-3, with 7 bases identical to TRBD1. The CDR3 contains 13 residues. The germline V gene has CDR1 MNHEY and CDR2 SVGEGT. With V trimmed by 6 bases and J by 5 bases, 7 bases remained unmatched. CDR3 nucleotide sequence: TGTGCCAGCAGACTAACAGGGGTCCACGAGCAGTACTTC. Protein: CASRLTGVHEQYF.

This clonotype has a count of ten or more. The J gene is TRBJ2-1, the V gene TRBV12-3 or TRBV12-4, with D possibly matching TRBD1 (6 bases). With 4 bases removed from V and 4 bases from J, the gap between germline ends came to 14 bases. This CDR3 is built from 15 residues. The CDR3 is CASSSSGTKYNEQFF. DNA of the CDR3: TGTGCCAGCAGTTCATCCGGGACAAAATACAATGAGCAGTTCTTC.

This clonotype was seen many times. The genes are TRBV7-3 and TRBJ2-1; tentatively, D is TRBD1 (5 bases). With 1 base removed from V and 9 bases from J, the gap between germline ends came to 10 bases. Germline-derived CDR1 and CDR2 are SGHTA and FQGTGA. This CDR3 has 13 amino acids. CDR3 amino acids: CASSLSGATEQFF. Written as DNA, the CDR3 is TGTGCCAGCAGCTTAAGTGGGGCCACTGAGCAGTTCTTC.

The rearrangement uses TRBV19 and TRBJ2-3; D tentatively reads TRBD1 or TRBD2 (5 bases each). The length of the CDR3 is 13 residues. Germline values: CDR1 LNHDA, CDR2 SQIVND (reference sequence). Trimming took off 7 bases at V and 1 base at J, with 9 bases between the two ends. The CDR3 protein is CASNEGRTDTQYF. CDR3 bases: TGTGCCAGTAACGAGGGGCGCACAGATACGCAGTATTTT.

This clonotype has a handful of counts. The rearrangement links TRBV29-1 to TRBJ2-3; a weak D match, TRBD1 (6 bases). The CDR3 is 13 amino acids. V lost 7 bases, J lost 2 bases, and 13 bases lay in between. Germline values: CDR1 SQVTM, CDR2 ANQGSEA. The CDR3 reads CSAAGDNTDTQYF. Here the CDR3 DNA reads TGCAGCGCTGCCGGGGACAACACAGATACGCAGTATTTT.

This clonotype was observed at least ten times. The V gene is TRBV29-1, the J gene TRBJ1-2, with TRBD1 matching over 8 bases. CDR1 is SQVTM and CDR2 is ANQGSEA in the germline V gene. This CDR3 is built from 14 residues. The V segment lost 4 bases and the J segment 4 bases; nucleotides outside the gene matches: 8. The CDR3 sequence is CSVADRGFVYGYTF. CDR3 in DNA: TGCAGCGTTGCCGACAGGGGTTTTGTCTATGGCTACACCTTC.

The table lists this clonotype with a count of one. The rearrangement links TRBV4-2 to TRBJ2-3; a possible D gene is TRBD2 (5 bases). The CDR3 extends over 17 amino acids. V was shortened by 0 bases and J by 0 bases, with 13 bases between the two germline ends. Germline V gives CDR1 LGHNA, CDR2 YNFKEQ. The CDR3: CASSQEGDYTSTDTQYF. In DNA, the CDR3 is TGTGCCAGCAGCCAAGAGGGAGACTACACTAGCACAGATACGCAGTATTTT.

The sample holds many counts of this clonotype. The V and J genes are TRBV12-3 or TRBV12-4 and TRBJ2-7; D is unclear. The CDR3 runs 14 residues. V lost 1 base to trimming and J lost 2 bases, with 9 bases between them. CDR3: CASSLGGVPYEQYF. The CDR3 coding sequence is TGTGCCAGCAGTTTAGGCGGAGTTCCCTACGAGCAGTACTTC.

In this sample, this clonotype turned up many times. The CDR3 DNA sequence: TGTGCCAGCAGTCTCCCCTCGGGCCAGTACTTC. Translated, it gives CASSLPSGQYF. This rearrangement joins TRBV28 to TRBJ2-5; no clear D. V was cut by 5 bases and J by 10 bases, with 11 bases left in between. The CDR3 length is 11 residues. Germline V gives CDR1 MDHEN, CDR2 SYDVKM. Full variable domain (rest looked up from reference TRBV28 and TRBJ2-5): DVKVTQSSRYLVKRTGEKVFLECVQDMDHENMFWYRQDPGLGLRLIYFSYDVKMKEKGDIPEGYSVSREKKERFSLILESASTNQTSMYLCASSLPSGQYFGPGTRLLVL.

In its sample, this clonotype was seen many times. This CDR3 reads CASSPAEGSPLHF. The CDR3 DNA is TGTGCCAGCTCACCCGCCGAGGGATCACCCCTCCACTTT. This sequence joins TRBV18 and TRBJ1-6; the D is unclear. Trimming took off 3 bases at V and 10 bases at J, with 10 bases between the two ends. CDR1 and CDR2 from the germline V gene are KGHSH and LQKENI. The CDR3 is 13 residues long.

In its sample, this clonotype was seen a few times. J is TRBJ2-1 and V is TRBV9, with no clear D. Trimming took 1 base from V and 9 from J, leaving 8 bases between them. From germline, CDR1 is SGDLS and CDR2 YYNGEE. CDR3 length: 12 amino acids. DNA of the CDR3: TGTGCCAGCAGCGTATTTGACGGTGAGCAGTTCTTC. Protein: CASSVFDGEQFF.

There are many counts of this clonotype. V gene TRBV11-1 combines with J gene TRBJ1-2, with TRBD1 matching 8 bases. The CDR3 length is 12 residues. Germline CDR1 and CDR2: SGHAT and FQDESV (reference sequence). V gave up 4 bases and J gave up 6 bases; unmatched junction bases: 1. The CDR3 bases are TGTGCCAGCAGCTCGGACAGGGATGGCTACACCTTC. Translation: CASSSDRDGYTF. Full variable domain (missing parts from reference TRBV11-1 and TRBJ1-2): EAEVAQSPRYKITEKSQAVAFWCDPISGHATLYWYRQILGQGPELLVQFQDESVVDDSQLPKDRFSAERLKGVDSTLKIQPAELGDSAMYLCASSSDRDGYTFGSGTRLTVV.

The chain couples TRBV11-3 to TRBJ2-5, with 9 bases fitting TRBD2. Losses at the gene ends were 5 bases for V and 5 bases for J; bases not matched to a gene: 15. The CDR3 has 17 residues. Germline CDR1 reads SGHNT; CDR2 reads YENEEA. The CDR3 protein is CASSPNLAGAHGETQYF. The CDR3 DNA follows: TGTGCCAGCAGCCCCAATTTAGCGGGGGCCCATGGGGAGACCCAGTACTTC.

This clonotype was seen many times. The genes are TRBV7-8 and TRBJ2-1; perhaps TRBD2 as D (6 bases). The CDR3 is 15 amino acids. The V end was cut by 1 base, the J end by 8 bases, with 15 bases between. Germline V gene lookup returns CDR1 SGHVS and CDR2 FQNEAQ. CDR3 in amino acids: CASSLVRGMGDEQFF. DNA for the CDR3: TGTGCCAGCAGCTTAGTTCGCGGGATGGGAGATGAGCAGTTCTTC.

V usage is TRBV7-2 and J usage is TRBJ2-2, with 7 nucleotides matching TRBD2. From germline, CDR1 is SGHTA and CDR2 FQGNSA. V was clipped by 6 bases and J by 6 bases; unmatched bases: 10. The CDR3 is 15 residues long. The CDR3 DNA follows: TGTGCCAGCAGACCTCCAAGCGGGACGGCCGGGGAGCTGTTTTTT. Protein product: CASRPPSGTAGELFF.

In its sample, this clonotype was seen many times. The chain is built from TRBV20-1 and TRBJ2-1, with D uncertain. The CDR3 sequence is 15 residues long. Trimming shortened V by 3 bases and J by 0 bases, and 12 bases separated the two germline ends. CDR1 is DFQATT and CDR2 is SNEGSKA in the germline V gene (reference sequence). The CDR3 region is CSARLVYSSYNEQFF. The CDR3 DNA reads as TGCAGTGCTAGGCTTGTTTATAGCTCCTACAATGAGCAGTTCTTC.

There are a few counts of this clonotype. The V and J genes are TRBV7-3 and TRBJ2-1; D not resolved. V shed 4 bases and J shed 5 bases, with 9 bases lying between them. The CDR3 has 13 amino acids. In germline, CDR1 is SGHTA, CDR2 FQGTGA. As DNA, the CDR3 is TGTGCCAGCAGCTCTAACCGTAACAATGAGCAGTTCTTC. Its translation: CASSSNRNNEQFF.

This clonotype has more than one count but fewer than ten. The rearrangement links TRBV20-1 to TRBJ2-3; D remains ambiguous. This CDR3 region has 15 residues. Germline loops: CDR1 DFQATT, CDR2 SNEGSKA (reference sequence). Deletions cut 2 bases from V and 2 bases from J, with 14 bases between. The CDR3 sequence is CSARNVLTITDTQYF. DNA for the CDR3: TGCAGTGCTAGAAATGTACTTACCATCACAGATACGCAGTATTTT.

This clonotype was recorded a few times. V is TRBV29-1 and J is TRBJ1-1; D gene unclear. Germline V lookup: CDR1 SQVTM, CDR2 ANQGSEA. The CDR3 covers 12 residues. V was trimmed by 7 bases and J by 1 base, leaving 10 bases between them. The CDR3 coding sequence is TGCAGCGCAGAAACAGCGAACACTGAAGCTTTCTTT. Residues: CSAETANTEAFF.

The chain combines TRBV18 with TRBJ2-2, with 10 positions matching TRBD1. V was pared by 2 bases and J by 3 bases, with 6 bases of the junction left unmatched. The CDR3 is 17 residues long. Germline CDR1 reads KGHSH; CDR2 reads LQKENI. CDR3 in DNA: TGTGCCAGCTCACCAGGGACAGGGGTCGTCTACACCGGGGAGCTGTTTTTT. Residues: CASSPGTGVVYTGELFF.

The V call is TRBV7-2, the J call TRBJ1-1, with D possibly being TRBD1 (5 bases). This CDR3 spans 15 amino acids. The germline gives CDR1 SGHTA, CDR2 FQGNSA. Trimming pared 1 base from V and 6 bases from J, leaving 15 bases between. CDR3 coding DNA: TGTGCCAGCAGCTTAGTCCGGGGGACCCCGGCTGAAGCTTTCTTT. Translated, it gives CASSLVRGTPAEAFF.

The rearrangement links TRBV20-1 to TRBJ1-1; D possibly corresponds to TRBD1 (5 bases). The CDR3 extends over 16 amino acids. Germline V lookup: CDR1 DFQATT, CDR2 SNEGSKA (reference sequence). V was pared by 0 bases and J by 1 base, with 15 bases between. CDR3 sequence: CSARDRGYGGNTEAFF. The DNA of the CDR3 is TGCAGTGCTAGAGATAGAGGGTATGGGGGGAACACTGAAGCTTTCTTT.

This chain joins TRBV6-9 and TRBJ1-1; D gene ambiguous. Trimming stripped 1 base from V and 8 bases from J, with 17 bases between. CDR1 and CDR2 from the germline V gene are MNHGY and SVAAGI. This CDR3 region has 15 residues. CDR3 nucleotides: TGTGCCAGCAGTTATTTCGGGCGGGAGCGGGGAGAAGCTTTCTTT. This sequence encodes CASSYFGRERGEAFF.

This clonotype was found a few times. This chain uses TRBV9 with TRBJ1-1; D possibly corresponds to TRBD1 (5 bases). Trimming took 4 bases from V and 0 from J, leaving 13 bases between them. The length of the CDR3 is 15 residues. CDR1 and CDR2 from the germline V gene are SGDLS and YYNGEE. This CDR3 is CASSPRGTLNTEAFF. CDR3 in DNA: TGTGCCAGCAGCCCCCGAGGGACTTTGAACACTGAAGCTTTCTTT.

Of note for this clonotype: At one end the junction does not follow the germline gene, possibly because of a read error. The CDR3: CASSLQGANYGYAF. In DNA, the CDR3 is TGTGCCAGCAGCTTGCAAGGGGCAAACTATGGCTACGCCTTC. The genes are TRBV5-1 and TRBJ1-2, with a tentative D call TRBD1 (5 bases). Germline CDR1 SGHRS, CDR2 YFSETQ. The CDR3 has 14 amino acids.

This clonotype was seen repeatedly, ten times or more. CDR3: CASSRTVGRYYGYTF. In nucleotides, the CDR3 is TGTGCCAGCAGTCGCACTGTAGGACGGTACTATGGCTACACCTTC. The rearrangement uses TRBV6-1 and TRBJ1-2; D is unclear. Germline V gene data show CDR1 as MNHNS and CDR2 as SASEGT. V lost 5 bases, J lost 3 bases, and 16 bases lay in between. There are 15 residues in the CDR3.

Here the CDR3 DNA reads TGTGCCAGCAGCGTAGGGTCAGGGGATAGTCAGCCCCAGCATTTT. Amino acids: CASSVGSGDSQPQHF. This chain joins TRBV9 and TRBJ1-5; TRBD1 is a possible D gene (6 bases). Germline-derived CDR1 and CDR2 are SGDLS and YYNGEE. CDR3 size: 15 residues. Trimming left V 0 bases short and J 6 bases short, with 13 bases between.

There are a few counts of this clonotype. This rearrangement joins TRBV20-1 to TRBJ2-1, with 10 bases fitting TRBD2. Germline values: CDR1 DFQATT, CDR2 SNEGSKA (reference sequence). With 0 bases clipped from V and 8 bases from J, the junction kept 13 bases outside the gene matches. This CDR3 has 17 amino acids. The CDR3 DNA follows: TGCAGTGCTAGAGATACTTTCACTAGCGGGATCCGCGATGAGCAGTTCTTC. It is translated as CSARDTFTSGIRDEQFF.

Many counts were recorded for this clonotype. The chain uses TRBV20-1 and TRBJ2-1; possible D gene TRBD2, 6 bases. This CDR3 has 14 amino acids. V lost 6 bases, J lost 4 bases, and 16 bases lay in between. Germline CDR1 reads DFQATT; CDR2 reads SNEGSKA (reference sequence). The CDR3 reads CSALRSGLYNEQFF. DNA of the CDR3: TGCAGTGCCCTGAGATCGGGACTGTACAATGAGCAGTTCTTC.